This T cell receptor beta chain originates from a study of T cell responses to AZD1222 COVID-19 vaccine. Sequenced by immunoSEQ multiplex PCR; TCRdb stores in-frame clones only, minus some. The data contain about 130,000 clones, over 75% of them singletons. This clone appeared a few times. V shed 5 bases and J shed 5 bases, with 15 bases lying between them. Germline V gene sequence: CDR1 SEHNR, CDR2 FQNEAQ (reference sequence). This CDR3 spans 14 amino acids. The receptor was isolated from an adult in good health. Sequenced here: peripheral blood, sampled on day 0 of AZD1222 vaccination. The rearrangement joins TRBV7-9 to TRBJ2-5; D assignment may be TRBD1 or TRBD2 (6 bases each). In DNA form, the CDR3 reads TGTGCCAGCAGCCCGGGGGCCGGTCGGGAGACCCAGTACTTC. Residues: CASSPGAGRETQYF.